This T cell receptor (beta chain) comes out of a study of T cell responses to AZD1222 COVID-19 vaccine. Sequencing was performed with immunoSEQ multiplex PCR; in TCRdb, only in-frame clones are kept and a portion is missing. This table holds over 100,000 clones, about 80% found once. The germline CDR1 and CDR2 sequences are SEHNR and FQNEAQ (reference sequence). Trimming took off 5 bases at V and 7 bases at J, with 12 bases between the two ends. CDR3 length: 12 amino acids. The chain recombines TRBV7-9 with TRBJ2-7; D is unresolved. This sequence originates from an adult in good health. This material consisted of peripheral blood, taken on day 0 of AZD1222 vaccination. The CDR3 DNA sequence: TGTGCCAGCAGCAGGACGGTCCAAGAGCAGTACTTC. Translating it yields CASSRTVQEQYF.